These 16 T cell receptor beta chains share one sample of origin, sequenced in a study of blood T cell repertoires in COVID-19. Assay used: immunoSEQ multiplex PCR; TCRdb lists only in-frame clones, some missing. The data show roughly 100,000 clones, about four fifths seen once. The source material was peripheral blood. The source of these receptors is an elderly woman with acute or convalescent COVID-19.

V is TRBV7-6 and J is TRBJ2-5, with 9 bases fitting TRBD2. The CDR3 is 15 amino acids. Germline assignment: CDR1 SGHVS and CDR2 FNYEAQ. V was clipped by 6 bases and J by 5 bases; unmatched bases: 10. CDR3 nucleotides: TGTGCCAGCAGTGTCCGGGCGGGAGGGCCGGAGACCCAGTACTTC. Protein: CASSVRAGGPETQYF. The variable domain in full, completed from reference TRBV7-6 and TRBJ2-5, reads GAGVSQSPRYKVTKRGQDVALRCDPISGHVSLYWYRQALGQGPEFLTYFNYEAQQDKSGLPNDRFSAERPEGSISTLTIQRTEQRDSAMYRCASSVRAGGPETQYFGPGTRLLVL.

This rearrangement joins TRBV29-1 to TRBJ2-3, with TRBD2 matching 9 bases. Germline lookup yields CDR1 SQVTM and CDR2 ANQGSEA. The CDR3 loop spans 14 amino acids. With 6 bases clipped from V and 5 bases from J, the junction kept 9 bases outside the gene matches. CDR3 nucleotide sequence: TGCAGCGTAGGGACTAGCTCTTATAGAGATACGCAGTATTTT. Amino acid sequence: CSVGTSSYRDTQYF.

This clone has only a few counts. J is TRBJ1-2 and V is TRBV3-1 (or the pseudogene TRBV3-2); tentative D call: TRBD1 (5 bases). Germline V gives CDR1 LGHDT, CDR2 YNNKEL (reference sequence). This CDR3 contains 15 residues. V dropped 0 bases and J dropped 8 bases, with 16 bases sitting between them. Here the CDR3 reads CASSQDQGRLGGYTF. In DNA, the CDR3 is TGTGCCAGCAGCCAAGATCAGGGCCGGCTTGGGGGCTACACCTTC.

The chain is built from TRBV4-3 and TRBJ2-1; 7 positions match TRBD2. Germline V gives CDR1 LGHNA, CDR2 YSLEER. V dropped 1 base and J dropped 9; count of bases not matched to a gene: 15. This CDR3 is built from 17 residues. DNA of the CDR3: TGCGCCAGCAGCCAAGGAATAGAGGGAGGGCCGGGTCGTGAGCAGTTCTTC. Translated: CASSQGIEGGPGREQFF.

The chain joins TRBV4-2 to TRBJ2-1; 7 nucleotides agree with TRBD2. CDR1 and CDR2 from the germline V gene are LGHNA and YNFKEQ. The CDR3 length is 16 residues. J lost 0 bases, V lost 3 bases, and 5 bases had no gene match. CDR3 region: CASSQSGGSSYNEQFF. The CDR3 region has the DNA TGTGCCAGCAGCCAGAGTGGCGGGAGCTCCTACAATGAGCAGTTCTTC.

The rearrangement joins TRBV7-9 to TRBJ2-5, with 15 positions matching TRBD2. V trimming: 5 bases; J trimming: 5 bases; junction bases outside the gene matches: 9. The germline gives CDR1 SEHNR, CDR2 FQNEAQ (reference sequence). CDR3 length equals 17 residues. This CDR3 reads CASSPRTSGRARETQYF. The CDR3 DNA follows: TGTGCCAGCAGCCCCCGGACTAGCGGGAGGGCCAGGGAGACCCAGTACTTC.

The rearrangement joins TRBV24-1 to TRBJ2-5, with unresolved D. V shed 4 bases and J shed 5 bases, with 16 bases lying between them. Germline V gene lookup returns CDR1 KGHDR and CDR2 SFDVKD. This CDR3 comprises 15 residues. DNA for the CDR3: TGTGCCACCAGTGACTCCCGTCGGGTCGGGGAGACCCAGTACTTC. Protein sequence: CATSDSRRVGETQYF.

This clone was seen just once. The J gene is TRBJ1-2, the V gene TRBV28; the D is unclear. Germline CDR1 reads MDHEN; CDR2 reads SYDVKM. V was cut by 3 bases and J by 3 bases, with 11 bases left in between. The CDR3 covers 14 residues. The CDR3: CASSLGSGDYGYTF. CDR3 DNA: TGTGCCAGCAGTTTGGGCAGTGGTGACTATGGCTACACCTTC.

This chain uses TRBV19 with TRBJ2-7; 9 bases are shared with TRBD1. In germline, CDR1 is LNHDA, CDR2 SQIVND (reference sequence). V shed 6 bases and J 7 bases; nucleotides not matched to a gene: 10. The CDR3 is 14 residues long. Here the CDR3 reads CASSPQGQGGEQYF. The DNA for the CDR3 is TGTGCCAGTAGCCCCCAGGGACAGGGAGGGGAGCAGTACTTC.

This clone has only one observation. This rearrangement joins TRBV10-1 to TRBJ1-6; weak D call: TRBD1 (6 bases). CDR1 and CDR2 from the germline V gene are WNHNN and SYGVQD (reference sequence). CDR3 size: 12 residues. The CDR3 loop is CGWGRGNSPLHF. The CDR3 DNA sequence: TGCGGATGGGGAAGGGGGAATTCACCCCTCCACTTT.

In this sample, this clone turned up once. The CDR3 sequence: CASSFGENFYEQYF. In DNA, the CDR3 is TGTGCCAGCAGCTTTGGAGAGAATTTCTACGAGCAGTACTTC. The chain is built from TRBV11-2 and TRBJ2-7, with D uncertain. Germline CDR1 reads SGHAT; CDR2 reads FQNNGV. The CDR3 length is 14 residues. Deletions cut 3 bases from V and 3 bases from J, with 12 bases between.

The V gene is TRBV18, the J gene TRBJ2-4, with D perhaps TRBD2 (5 bases). The CDR3 consists of 13 residues. The germline gives CDR1 KGHSH, CDR2 LQKENI. V was shortened by 2 bases and J by 6 bases, with 8 bases between the two germline ends. The CDR3 spells CASSPGAGNIQYF. The CDR3 DNA is TGTGCCAGCTCACCAGGCGCGGGAAACATTCAGTACTTC.

V and J are TRBV12-3 or TRBV12-4 and TRBJ2-2; 11 nucleotides match TRBD2. V was clipped by 5 bases and J by 7 bases; unmatched bases: 0. This CDR3 spans 13 amino acids. The CDR3 loop reads CASSGLAGGELFF. The DNA for the CDR3 is TGTGCCAGCAGTGGACTAGCGGGCGGGGAGCTGTTTTTT.

V usage is TRBV27 and J usage is TRBJ2-7; 9 bases align to TRBD2. The germline V gene has CDR1 MNHEY and CDR2 SMNVEV (reference sequence). There are 15 residues in the CDR3. V lost 6 bases and J lost 5; bases outside the gene matches: 11. DNA for the CDR3: TGTGCCAGCAGACGCTCTCTAGCGGGGAAGGACGAGCAGTACGTC. This gives the protein CASRRSLAGKDEQYV.

This clone was picked up a small number of times. The rearrangement uses TRBV7-2 and TRBJ1-1; 8 bases map to TRBD1. V gave up 1 base and J gave up 7 bases; unmatched junction bases: 5. Germline V gene sequence: CDR1 SGHTA, CDR2 FQGNSA. The CDR3 sequence is 14 residues long. The CDR3 here is CASSLGDRTREAFF. CDR3 in DNA: TGTGCCAGCAGCTTAGGGGACAGGACACGTGAAGCTTTCTTT.

The chain employs TRBV5-1 and TRBJ2-2; 9 bases line up with TRBD2. The V and J ends lost 7 bases and 1 base, in that order; junction bases with no gene match: 2. Germline values: CDR1 SGHRS, CDR2 YFSETQ. The CDR3 has 14 amino acids. The CDR3 coding sequence is TGCGCCAGCGGTAGCGGGGGGAACACCGGGGAGCTGTTTTTT. Its protein is CASGSGGNTGELFF.